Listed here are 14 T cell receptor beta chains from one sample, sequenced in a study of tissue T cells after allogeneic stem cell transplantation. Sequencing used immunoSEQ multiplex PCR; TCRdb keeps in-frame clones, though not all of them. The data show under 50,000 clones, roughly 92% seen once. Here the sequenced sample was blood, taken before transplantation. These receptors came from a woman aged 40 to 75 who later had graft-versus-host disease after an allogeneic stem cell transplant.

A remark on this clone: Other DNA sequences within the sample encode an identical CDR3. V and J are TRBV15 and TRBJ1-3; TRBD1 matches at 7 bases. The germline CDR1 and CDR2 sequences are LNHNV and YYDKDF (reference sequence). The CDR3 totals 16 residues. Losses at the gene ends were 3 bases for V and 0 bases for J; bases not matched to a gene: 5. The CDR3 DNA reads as TGTGCCACCAGCAGGGAAACAGGGGCCTCTGGAAACACCATATATTTT. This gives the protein CATSRETGASGNTIYF.

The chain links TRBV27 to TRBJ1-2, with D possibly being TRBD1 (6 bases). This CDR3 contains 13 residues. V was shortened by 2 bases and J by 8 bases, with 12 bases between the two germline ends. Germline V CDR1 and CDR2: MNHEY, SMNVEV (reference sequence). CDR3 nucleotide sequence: TGTGCCAGCAGTTTAGGTCAGGGGCAAGGCTACACCTTC. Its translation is CASSLGQGQGYTF.

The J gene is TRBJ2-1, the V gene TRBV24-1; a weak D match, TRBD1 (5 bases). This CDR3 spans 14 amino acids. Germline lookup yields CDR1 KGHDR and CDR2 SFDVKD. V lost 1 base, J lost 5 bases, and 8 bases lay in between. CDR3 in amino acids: CATSDLRGNNEQFF. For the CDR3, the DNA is TGTGCCACCAGTGATTTAAGGGGCAACAATGAGCAGTTCTTC.

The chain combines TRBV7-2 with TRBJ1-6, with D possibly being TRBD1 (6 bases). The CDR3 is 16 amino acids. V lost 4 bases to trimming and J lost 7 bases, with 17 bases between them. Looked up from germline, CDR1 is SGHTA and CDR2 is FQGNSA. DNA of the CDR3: TGTGCCAGCAGCTCTTCCTACAGGGCGGGAAATTCACCCCTCCACTTT. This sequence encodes CASSSSYRAGNSPLHF.

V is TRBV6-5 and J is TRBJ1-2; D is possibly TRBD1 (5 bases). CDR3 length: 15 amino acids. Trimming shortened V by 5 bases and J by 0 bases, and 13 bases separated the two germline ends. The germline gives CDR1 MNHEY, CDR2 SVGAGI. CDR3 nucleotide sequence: TGTGCCAGCAGTCGTTGGGACGGCGCTAACTATGGCTACACCTTC. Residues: CASSRWDGANYGYTF.

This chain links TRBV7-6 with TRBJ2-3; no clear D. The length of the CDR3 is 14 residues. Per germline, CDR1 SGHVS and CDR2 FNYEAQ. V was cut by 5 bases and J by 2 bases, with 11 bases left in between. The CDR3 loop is CASSNGVDTDTQYF. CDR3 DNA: TGTGCCAGCAGCAATGGAGTGGACACAGATACGCAGTATTTT.

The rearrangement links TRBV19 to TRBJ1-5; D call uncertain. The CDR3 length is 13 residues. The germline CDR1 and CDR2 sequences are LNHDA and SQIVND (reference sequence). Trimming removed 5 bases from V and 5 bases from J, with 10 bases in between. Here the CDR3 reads CASSRIVDQPQHF. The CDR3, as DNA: TGTGCCAGTAGTCGCATCGTAGATCAGCCCCAGCATTTT. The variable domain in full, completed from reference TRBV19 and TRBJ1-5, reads DGGITQSPKYLFRKEGQNVTLSCEQNLNHDAMYWYRQDPGQGLRLIYYSQIVNDFQKGDIAEGYSVSREKKESFPLTVTSAQKNPTAFYLCASSRIVDQPQHFGDGTRLSIL.

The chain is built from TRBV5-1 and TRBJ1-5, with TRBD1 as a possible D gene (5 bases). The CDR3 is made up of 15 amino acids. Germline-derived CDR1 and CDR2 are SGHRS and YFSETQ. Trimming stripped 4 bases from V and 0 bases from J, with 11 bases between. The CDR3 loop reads CASSPGGVSNQPQHF. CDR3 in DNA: TGCGCCAGCAGCCCTGGGGGGGTTAGCAATCAGCCCCAGCATTTT.

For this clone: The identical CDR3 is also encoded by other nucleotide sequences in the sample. The CDR3 region is CASSYGGRDEQFF. The CDR3 DNA reads TGTGCCAGCAGTTACGGCGGGAGGGATGAGCAGTTCTTC. The chain recombines TRBV6-6 with TRBJ2-1; 9 bases match TRBD2. The CDR3 extends over 13 amino acids. Germline V lookup: CDR1 MNHNY, CDR2 SVGAGI (reference sequence). V lost 2 bases and J lost 8; bases outside the gene matches: 1.

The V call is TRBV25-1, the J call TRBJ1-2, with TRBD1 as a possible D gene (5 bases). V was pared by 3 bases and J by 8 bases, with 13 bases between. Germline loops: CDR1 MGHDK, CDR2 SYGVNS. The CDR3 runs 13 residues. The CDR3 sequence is CASSDSGNRGYTF. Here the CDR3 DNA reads TGTGCCAGCAGTGACTCAGGGAATCGCGGCTACACCTTC.

CDR3 DNA sequence: TGCGCCAGCAGCTTCGACGTTCTGGGCTCCTACGAGCAGTACTTC. Translating gives CASSFDVLGSYEQYF. This sequence joins TRBV5-1 and TRBJ2-7; D is ambiguous. Germline CDR1 reads SGHRS; CDR2 reads YFSETQ. The CDR3 length is 15 residues. With 2 bases removed from V and 0 bases from J, the gap between germline ends came to 12 bases.

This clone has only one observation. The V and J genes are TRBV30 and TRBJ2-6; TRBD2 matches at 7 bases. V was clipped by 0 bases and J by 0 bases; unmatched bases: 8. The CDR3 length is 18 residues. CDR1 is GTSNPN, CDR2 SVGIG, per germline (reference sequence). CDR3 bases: TGTGCCTGGAGTGTGCTTCCGGGAGGACCCTCTGGGGCCAACGTCCTGACTTTC. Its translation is CAWSVLPGGPSGANVLTF.

The CDR3 coding sequence is TGTGCCAGCAGCCAAGCTGGAAACGAGCAGTACTTC. The encoded protein is CASSQAGNEQYF. The genes are TRBV3-1 (or the pseudogene TRBV3-2) and TRBJ2-7; D is undetermined. The CDR3 totals 12 residues. V shed 1 base and J shed 5 bases, with 6 bases lying between them. CDR1 and CDR2 from the germline V gene are LGHDT and YNNKEL (reference sequence).

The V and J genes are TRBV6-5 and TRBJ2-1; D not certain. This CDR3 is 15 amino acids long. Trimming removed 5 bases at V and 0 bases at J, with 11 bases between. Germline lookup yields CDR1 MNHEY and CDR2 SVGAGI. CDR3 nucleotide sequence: TGTGCCAGCAGTACGAGCCCGAGCTCCTACAATGAGCAGTTCTTC. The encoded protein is CASSTSPSSYNEQFF.